A single sample gave rise to the 26 T cell receptor beta chains below, sequenced in a study of tumor and adjacent non-tumor tissue in lung cancer. Three rounds of nested PCR, following a modified ARM-PCR protocol, produced the TCRbeta library. MiXCR, run by TCRdb on the multiplex PCR reads, gives a single entry per CDR3 protein. The table shows some 200,000 distinct CDR3 sequences, with less than 80% occurring only once. This sample's RNA came from whole unsorted tissue. Sequencing was carried out using lung tumor tissue. Receptor source: a man between 60 and 70 years old with non-small cell lung cancer.

J is TRBJ1-1 and V is TRBV7-9, with 9 bases matching TRBD1. CDR1 and CDR2 from the germline V gene are SEHNR and FQNEAQ (reference sequence). Unmatched junction bases numbered 16, after V lost 5 bases and J lost 12 bases. The CDR3 totals 15 residues. The chain's CDR3 is CASSPYGTGTPKPFF. As DNA, the CDR3 is TGTGCCAGCAGCCCGTACGGGACAGGGACTCCAAAACCTTTCTTT.

About this clonotype: A much larger clone sits a single nucleotide away, making a read error possible. This chain joins TRBV12-3 or TRBV12-4 and TRBJ2-7, with D maybe TRBD1 (5 bases). There are 13 residues in the CDR3. CDR3 bases: TGTGTCAGCAGTCAAGGACAACTCCACGAGCAGTACTTC. The encoded protein is CVSSQGQLHEQYF.

A word on this clonotype: Being one base from a much bigger clone, this may be a read error. V gene TRBV20-1 combines with J gene TRBJ1-4; perhaps TRBD1 as D (5 bases). Trimming cost V 5 bases and J 5 bases, with 27 bases left between them. This CDR3 contains 18 residues. Germline V lookup: CDR1 DFQATT, CDR2 SNEGSKA (reference sequence). CDR3 sequence: CSAGTVQDLSRPNEKLFF. The CDR3 region has the DNA TGCAGTGCTGGGACCGTACAGGATTTATCGCGGCCAAATGAAAAACTGTTTTTT.

Concerning this clonotype itself: Compared with germline, one end of the junction differs, possibly owing to a read error. The genes are TRBV4-3 and TRBJ1-1; D is unclear. This CDR3 is built from 17 residues. Germline CDR1 LGHNA, CDR2 YSLEER. The CDR3 coding sequence is TGCGCCAGTAGCCAAGGCATTCCGGGCAGTTCGGGCACTGAAGCTTTCTTT. Its protein product is CASSQGIPGSSGTEAFF.

Notes on this clonotype: A junction boundary mismatches the germline segment, possibly from a read error. This chain joins TRBV11-3 and TRBJ1-1, with a weak D call TRBD1 (6 bases). The germline V gene encodes CDR1 SGHNT and CDR2 YENEEA. The CDR3 spans 14 residues. CDR3 sequence reads: CANSGGTQNTEAFF. The CDR3 bases are TGTGCCAACAGCGGGGGCACCCAGAACACTGAAGCTTTCTTT.

Concerning this clonotype itself: This may arise from a read error, as a much more abundant clone is one base away. The DNA for the CDR3 is TGCAATGCTAGAGTAAGTCTAGCGACGGGTGAGCAGTTCTTC. Translating it yields CNARVSLATGEQFF. The rearrangement uses TRBV20-1 and TRBJ2-1, with D tentatively TRBD2 (6 bases). Germline loops: CDR1 DFQATT, CDR2 SNEGSKA (reference sequence). The CDR3 runs to 14 residues.

The chain employs TRBV12-3 or TRBV12-4 and TRBJ1-2, with D perhaps TRBD1 (5 bases). V was cut by 5 bases and J by 7 bases, with 17 bases left in between. The CDR3 runs to 14 residues. This chain's CDR3 is CASSLTGWGSGYTF. CDR3 nucleotide sequence: TGTGCCAGCAGTCTCACAGGCTGGGGGAGTGGCTACACCTTC.

This clonotype has only a few counts. At one of its ends the junction is not consistent with the germline gene, which may arise from a read error. The chain uses TRBV6-5 and TRBJ2-7; D is ambiguous. This CDR3 has 15 amino acids. From germline, CDR1 is MNHEY and CDR2 SVGAGI. In DNA form, the CDR3 reads TGTGCCAGCGCCAATGGCGGAGTCACTCGCTACGAGCAATACTTC. Its protein product is CASANGGVTRYEQYF.

About this clonotype: The junction and the germline gene differ at one end; a read error may be behind it. The chain links TRBV11-2 to TRBJ2-2, with 8 positions matching TRBD2. This CDR3 is built from 15 residues. Germline assignment: CDR1 SGHAT and CDR2 FQNNGV. The CDR3 is CASSPVAGGPGELLF. CDR3 in DNA: TGTGCCAGCAGTCCTGTGGCGGGGGGCCCTGGGGAGCTGTTGTTT.

Regarding this clonotype: At one of its ends the junction is not consistent with the germline gene, which may arise from a read error. The chain couples TRBV6-1 to TRBJ1-3; no clear D. Germline V lookup: CDR1 MNHNS, CDR2 SASEGT. The CDR3 has 13 residues. This CDR3 reads CASSEGLPGTIYF. Here the CDR3 DNA reads TGCGCCAGCAGTGAAGGTCTACCGGGCACCATATATTTT.

CDR3 loop: CATRLTATNEKLFF. The CDR3 DNA sequence: TGTGCCACCAGACTGACAGCAACTAATGAAAAACTGTTTTTT. V gene TRBV6-5 combines with J gene TRBJ1-4, with D tentatively TRBD1 (5 bases). Germline V gene lookup returns CDR1 MNHEY and CDR2 SVGAGI. The CDR3 has 14 amino acids. V shed 10 bases and J shed 0 bases, with 12 bases lying between them.

Comment on this clonotype: This may be a read error, as it is one base from a much larger clone. This chain's CDR3 is CASSQGVTDNSEQFF. The DNA for the CDR3 is TGCGCCAGCAGCCAAGGTGTGACGGACAACAGTGAGCAGTTCTTC. V and J are TRBV4-1 and TRBJ2-1; D is perhaps TRBD1 (5 bases). The CDR3 runs to 15 residues. V dropped 1 base and J dropped 9 bases, with 16 bases sitting between them. Germline CDR1 reads MGHRA; CDR2 reads YSYEKL.

Concerning this clonotype itself: A read error may produce the germline difference seen at one junction end. This rearrangement joins TRBV29-1 to TRBJ2-7; D might be TRBD2 (6 bases). Germline CDR1 reads SQVTM; CDR2 reads ANQGSEA. The CDR3 loop spans 12 amino acids. The CDR3 loop reads CSIEDGSYDQYF. The DNA of the CDR3 is TGCAGCATTGAAGACGGGAGTTACGACCAGTACTTC.

This clonotype was recorded once. The rearrangement uses TRBV30 and TRBJ1-2, with TRBD1 matching 7 bases. This CDR3 has 12 amino acids. The trim removed 4 bases at V and 3 bases at J, leaving 2 bases unmatched. Germline CDR1 GTSNPN, CDR2 SVGIG (reference sequence). The DNA of the CDR3 is TGTGCCTGGACCCAGGGGGACTATGGCTACACCTTC. Translation: CAWTQGDYGYTF.

The sample holds one count of this clonotype. A read error may account for a junction end that differs from germline. J is TRBJ2-1 and V is TRBV20-1; TRBD2 agrees at 15 bases. The CDR3 consists of 16 residues. Germline CDR1 reads DFQATT; CDR2 reads SNEGSKA (reference sequence). CDR3 coding DNA: TGCAGTGCCAACCCTCGGACTAGCGGGGGGGGTAATGAGCAGTTGTTC. Translating it yields CSANPRTSGGGNEQLF.

A note on this clonotype: One end of the junction varies from germline; a read error may be responsible. This chain links TRBV5-4 with TRBJ2-3; D gene uncertain. The CDR3 extends over 12 amino acids. Per germline, CDR1 SGHNT and CDR2 YYREEE (reference sequence). In DNA, the CDR3 is TGTGCCAGCACCTTAAGCACAGATACGAAGTATTTT. This encodes CASTLSTDTKYF.

This rearrangement joins TRBV4-3 to TRBJ2-7; perhaps TRBD2 as D (5 bases). This CDR3 has 15 residues. V shed 3 bases and J shed 0 bases, with 12 bases lying between them. The V gene's germline CDR1 is LGHNA and CDR2 YSLEER. For the CDR3, the DNA is TGCGCCAGCAGCCAGGATGGGAGCGCCTCCTACGAGCAGTACTTC. Protein: CASSQDGSASYEQYF.

V is TRBV20-1 and J is TRBJ2-7; 9 positions agree with TRBD1. V was pared by 3 bases and J by 4 bases, with 7 bases of the junction left unmatched. Germline V gene sequence: CDR1 DFQATT, CDR2 SNEGSKA (reference sequence). The CDR3 is 14 residues long. In nucleotides, the CDR3 is TGCAGTGCTAGCTCGGGACAGGGAGCATACGAGCAGTACTTC. Its translation: CSASSGQGAYEQYF.

The V call is TRBV25-1, the J call TRBJ2-1; TRBD1 matches at 7 bases. Looked up from germline, CDR1 is MGHDK and CDR2 is SYGVNS. Trimming cost V 2 bases and J 6 bases; bases outside gene matches: 7. The CDR3 is 15 residues long. As DNA, the CDR3 is TGTGCCAGCAGTGAAACCGTTCGGGACAGCAATGAGCAGTTCTTC. Translating gives CASSETVRDSNEQFF. The variable domain in full, completed from reference TRBV25-1 and TRBJ2-1, reads EADIYQTPRYLVIGTGKKITLECSQTMGHDKMYWYQQDPGMELHLIHYSYGVNSTEKGDLSSESTVSRIRTEHFPLTLESARPSHTSQYLCASSETVRDSNEQFFGPGTRLTVL.

The rearrangement links TRBV4-1 to TRBJ2-2; no clear D gene. Looked up from germline, CDR1 is MGHRA and CDR2 is YSYEKL. The V end was cut by 4 bases, the J end by 2 bases, with 8 bases between. The CDR3 is 14 residues long. In nucleotides, the CDR3 is TGCGCCAGCAGCCTGAGCACAAACACCGGGGAGCTGTTTTTT. Protein sequence: CASSLSTNTGELFF.

As concerns this clonotype: Just one base apart from a much larger clone, this may be a read error. The chain carries TRBV4-2 and TRBJ2-1; 9 bases agree with TRBD1. V dropped 1 base and J dropped 15; count of bases not matched to a gene: 7. The CDR3 loop spans 13 amino acids. Germline V gives CDR1 LGHNA, CDR2 YNFKEQ. CDR3 protein: CASSQVLDRGPFF. The DNA for the CDR3 is TGTGCCAGCAGCCAAGTCCTGGACAGGGGTCCGTTCTTC.

The chain employs TRBV20-1 and TRBJ2-5, with TRBD2 identical over 10 bases. After removal of 1 base from V and 8 bases from J, the junction contained 16 bases not matched to a gene. This CDR3 has 17 residues. CDR1 is DFQATT, CDR2 SNEGSKA, per germline (reference sequence). CDR3 coding DNA: TGCAGTGCTAGAGTAACCAGCGGGAGGGGTCGGGTTGATACCCAGTACTTC. Translation gives CSARVTSGRGRVDTQYF.

The V and J genes are TRBV29-1 and TRBJ2-7; 8 bases agree with TRBD2. The CDR3 totals 13 residues. The V segment lost 5 bases and the J segment 2 bases; nucleotides outside the gene matches: 5. Germline CDR1 SQVTM, CDR2 ANQGSEA. CDR3 residues: CSVWRGEPYEQYF. DNA for the CDR3: TGCAGCGTTTGGCGGGGGGAGCCCTACGAGCAGTACTTC.

A single count supports this clonotype. One junction end does not reproduce the germline sequence, and a read error may be involved. V is TRBV20-1 and J is TRBJ2-3, with 10 bases lining up with TRBD2. Germline CDR1 and CDR2: DFQATT and SNEGSKA (reference sequence). The CDR3 has 14 residues. The CDR3 coding sequence is TGCAGTGCTAGCCTAGCGGGGGCGCGGGATACGCAATATTTT. This encodes CSASLAGARDTQYF.

The V call is TRBV6-5, the J call TRBJ2-7; 9 bases align to TRBD2. The CDR3 is made up of 16 amino acids. Trimming cost V 7 bases and J 6 bases; bases outside gene matches: 16. Germline V gives CDR1 MNHEY, CDR2 SVGAGI. The CDR3 coding sequence is TGTGCCAGCAATTTGAAGACTAGCGGACGCCCTGGCGAGCAGTACTTC. Residues: CASNLKTSGRPGEQYF.

In the case of this clonotype: The CDR3 does not end in the conserved phenylalanine or tryptophan, so this is likely a read error. V gene TRBV5-4 combines with J gene TRBJ2-1, with D perhaps assigned TRBD1 or TRBD2 (6 bases each). Trimming shortened V by 4 bases and J by 4 bases, and 18 bases separated the two germline ends. Germline V gene lookup returns CDR1 SGHNT and CDR2 YYREEE (reference sequence). The CDR3 extends over 16 amino acids. CDR3 in DNA: TGTGCCAGCAGCGCCTACAGGGTGGGAGGTTACAATGAGCAGTTCGTC. This sequence encodes CASSAYRVGGYNEQFV.